This TCR beta chain is from a study of CD8 T cells in ankylosing spondylitis. As for this clonotype: Its antigen remains unknown.

TCRdb itself ran the 5' RACE reads through MiXCR, one entry per CDR3 protein. The table records 250,000 to 350,000 distinct CDR3 sequences, around 20% of them present only once. General study findings and limits: A TCR beta motif made of about 8 highly homologous variants seemed typical of ankylosing spondylitis blood.

Sequencing used blood, either unsorted or a sorted T cell fraction (not recorded which). The clonotype was recovered from a female donor with ankylosing spondylitis or in good health (not recorded which).

The CDR3 reads CASSKSVGGNEQFF. CDR3 DNA: TGCGCCAGCAGCAAGTCAGTGGGGGGCAATGAGCAGTTCTTC. The chain uses TRBV5-1 and TRBJ2-1, with D perhaps matching TRBD2 (6 bases). Trimming shortened V by 4 bases and J by 6 bases, and 14 bases separated the two germline ends. The CDR3 runs to 14 residues. Germline CDR1 is SGHRS and CDR2 is YFSETQ.